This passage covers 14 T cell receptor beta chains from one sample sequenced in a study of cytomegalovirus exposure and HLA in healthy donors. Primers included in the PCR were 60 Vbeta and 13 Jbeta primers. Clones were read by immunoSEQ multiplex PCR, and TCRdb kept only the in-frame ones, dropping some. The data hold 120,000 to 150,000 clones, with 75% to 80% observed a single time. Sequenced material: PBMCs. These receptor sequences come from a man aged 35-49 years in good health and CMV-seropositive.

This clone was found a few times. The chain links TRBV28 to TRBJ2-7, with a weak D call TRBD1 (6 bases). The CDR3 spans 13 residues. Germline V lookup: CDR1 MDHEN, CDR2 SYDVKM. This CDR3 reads CAAGRGSSYEQYF. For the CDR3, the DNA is TGTGCTGCGGGCAGGGGCTCCTCCTACGAGCAGTACTTC.

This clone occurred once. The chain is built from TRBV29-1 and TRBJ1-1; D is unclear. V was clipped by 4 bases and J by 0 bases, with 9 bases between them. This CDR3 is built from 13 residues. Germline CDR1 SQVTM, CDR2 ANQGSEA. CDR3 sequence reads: CSVVSYMNTEAFF. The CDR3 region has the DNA TGCAGCGTTGTGAGCTATATGAACACTGAAGCTTTCTTT.

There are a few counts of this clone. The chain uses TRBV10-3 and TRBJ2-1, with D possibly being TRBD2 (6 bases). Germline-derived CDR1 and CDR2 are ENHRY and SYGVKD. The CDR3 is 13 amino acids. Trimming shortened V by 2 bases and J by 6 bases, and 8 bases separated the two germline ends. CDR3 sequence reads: CAISEGGSNEQFF. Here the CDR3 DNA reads TGTGCCATCAGTGAGGGGGGGAGCAATGAGCAGTTCTTC.

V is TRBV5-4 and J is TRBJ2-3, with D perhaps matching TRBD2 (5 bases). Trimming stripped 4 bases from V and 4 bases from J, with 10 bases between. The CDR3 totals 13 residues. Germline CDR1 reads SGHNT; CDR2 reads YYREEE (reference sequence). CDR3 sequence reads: CASSGPRADTQYF. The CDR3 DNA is TGTGCCAGCAGCGGTCCGCGGGCAGATACGCAGTATTTT. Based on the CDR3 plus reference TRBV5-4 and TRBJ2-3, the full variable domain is ETGVTQSPTHLIKTRGQQVTLRCSSQSGHNTVSWYQQALGQGPQFIFQYYREEENGRGNFPPRFSGLQFPNYSSELNVNALELDDSALYLCASSGPRADTQYFGPGTRLTVL.

CDR3 nucleotides: TGCGCCAGCAGCCAAGAACGGGGGACTAGCGGGGGCTCCTACAATGAGCAGTTCTTC. As protein: CASSQERGTSGGSYNEQFF. This chain links TRBV4-1 with TRBJ2-1; 14 bases are a match to TRBD2. Per germline, CDR1 MGHRA and CDR2 YSYEKL. The CDR3 contains 19 residues. J gave up 0 bases and V 0 bases, and 4 bases lay outside the gene matches.

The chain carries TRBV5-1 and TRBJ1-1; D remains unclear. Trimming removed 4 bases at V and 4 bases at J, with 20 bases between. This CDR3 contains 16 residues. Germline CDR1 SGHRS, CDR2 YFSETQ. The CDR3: CASSPAGLSGGTEAFF. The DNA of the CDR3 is TGCGCCAGCAGCCCGGCGGGCCTCAGCGGAGGCACTGAAGCTTTCTTT.

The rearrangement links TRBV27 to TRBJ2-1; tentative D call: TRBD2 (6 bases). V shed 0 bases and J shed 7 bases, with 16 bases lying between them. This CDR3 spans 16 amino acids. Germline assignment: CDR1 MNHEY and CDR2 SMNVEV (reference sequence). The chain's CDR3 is CASSLSGAGGLNEQFF. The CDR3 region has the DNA TGTGCCAGCAGTTTATCTGGGGCAGGAGGGCTAAATGAGCAGTTCTTC.

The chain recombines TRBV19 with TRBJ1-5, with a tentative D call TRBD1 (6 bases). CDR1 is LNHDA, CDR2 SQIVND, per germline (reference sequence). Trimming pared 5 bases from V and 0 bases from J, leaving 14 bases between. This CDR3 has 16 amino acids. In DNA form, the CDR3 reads TGTGCCAGTAGTTCTAAGACAGGATATAGCAATCAGCCCCAGCATTTT. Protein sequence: CASSSKTGYSNQPQHF. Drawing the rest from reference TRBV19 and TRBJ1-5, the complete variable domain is DGGITQSPKYLFRKEGQNVTLSCEQNLNHDAMYWYRQDPGQGLRLIYYSQIVNDFQKGDIAEGYSVSREKKESFPLTVTSAQKNPTAFYLCASSSKTGYSNQPQHFGDGTRLSIL.

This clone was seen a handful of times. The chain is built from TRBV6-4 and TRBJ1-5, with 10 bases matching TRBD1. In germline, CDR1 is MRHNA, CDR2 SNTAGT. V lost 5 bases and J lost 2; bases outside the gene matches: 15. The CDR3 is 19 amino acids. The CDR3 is CASSLHRDRGRIGNQPQHF. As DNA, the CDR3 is TGTGCCAGCAGTCTGCACCGGGACAGGGGCCGGATAGGCAATCAGCCCCAGCATTTT.

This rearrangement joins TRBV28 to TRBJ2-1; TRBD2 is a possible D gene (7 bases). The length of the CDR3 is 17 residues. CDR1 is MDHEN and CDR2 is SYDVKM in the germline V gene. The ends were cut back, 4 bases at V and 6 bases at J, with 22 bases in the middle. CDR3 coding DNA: TGTGCCAGCAGTTCTGAACTAGGGGGGGTGGTTCGCAATGAGCAGTTCTTC. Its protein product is CASSSELGGVVRNEQFF.

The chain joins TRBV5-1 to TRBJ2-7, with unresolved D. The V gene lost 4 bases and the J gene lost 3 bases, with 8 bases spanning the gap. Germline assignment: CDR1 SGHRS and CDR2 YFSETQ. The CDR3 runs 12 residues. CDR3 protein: CASSGPLYEQYF. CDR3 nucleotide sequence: TGCGCCAGCAGCGGGCCCCTCTACGAGCAGTACTTC.

The CDR3 nucleotides read TGTGCCATCAGTAGGGGTCCAGGGCAGGGGGCCTACGAGCAGTACTTC. This codes for CAISRGPGQGAYEQYF. V gene TRBV10-3 combines with J gene TRBJ2-7; 7 nucleotides line up with TRBD1. The CDR3 sequence is 16 residues long. CDR1 is ENHRY and CDR2 is SYGVKD in the germline V gene. With 5 bases clipped from V and 2 bases from J, the junction kept 12 bases outside the gene matches.

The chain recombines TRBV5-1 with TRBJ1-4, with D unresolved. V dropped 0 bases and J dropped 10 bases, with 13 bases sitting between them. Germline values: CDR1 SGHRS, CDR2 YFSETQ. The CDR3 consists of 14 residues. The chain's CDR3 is CASSLVGQEGKLFF. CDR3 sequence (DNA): TGCGCCAGCAGCTTGGTCGGCCAGGAGGGAAAACTGTTTTTT. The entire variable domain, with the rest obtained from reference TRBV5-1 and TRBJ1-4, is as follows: KAGVTQTPRYLIKTRGQQVTLSCSPISGHRSVSWYQQTPGQGLQFLFEYFSETQRNKGNFPGRFSGRQFSNSRSEMNVSTLELGDSALYLCASSLVGQEGKLFFGSGTQLSVL.

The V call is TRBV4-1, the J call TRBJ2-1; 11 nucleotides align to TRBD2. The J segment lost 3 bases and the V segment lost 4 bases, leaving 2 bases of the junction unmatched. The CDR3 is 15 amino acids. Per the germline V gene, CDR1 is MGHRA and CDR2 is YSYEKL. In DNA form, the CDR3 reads TGCGCCAGCAGCCTGACTAGCGGGGACTACAATGAGCAGTTCTTC. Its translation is CASSLTSGDYNEQFF.